The 30 T cell receptor beta chains below come from one sample, sequenced in a study of T cell changes during pregnancy in multiple sclerosis. Sequencing was performed with immunoSEQ multiplex PCR; in TCRdb, only in-frame clones are kept and a portion is missing. The table has 35,000 to 55,000 clones, 90% seen once. The specimen comprised CD4+ T cells from peripheral blood mononuclear cells, sampled before pregnancy. The receptors were gathered from a female donor with multiple sclerosis, enrolled in a pregnancy study.

The chain carries TRBV7-2 and TRBJ1-1, with unresolved D. The V gene lost 5 bases and the J gene lost 6 bases, with 10 bases spanning the gap. CDR3 size: 12 residues. Germline V gene lookup returns CDR1 SGHTA and CDR2 FQGNSA. CDR3 sequence: CASSLRVAEAFF. The CDR3 DNA reads as TGTGCCAGCAGCCTCCGGGTGGCTGAAGCTTTCTTT.

The chain joins TRBV7-3 to TRBJ2-3; possibly TRBD2 for D (5 bases). The CDR3 length is 18 residues. Trimming pared 1 base from V and 1 base from J, leaving 18 bases between. Germline CDR1 is SGHTA and CDR2 is FQGTGA. The CDR3 nucleotides are TGTGCCAGCAGCTTAATAGGTTCGATGCTAGCCGGCACAGATACGCAGTATTTT. Its translation is CASSLIGSMLAGTDTQYF.

The chain has TRBV5-1 and TRBJ2-2, with 9 bases identical to TRBD1. Germline CDR1 is SGHRS and CDR2 is YFSETQ. This CDR3 spans 15 amino acids. V shed 1 base and J 5 bases; nucleotides not matched to a gene: 3. CDR3 DNA: TGCGCCAGCAGCTTGACAGGGGGCAGAACCGGGGAGCTGTTTTTT. This sequence encodes CASSLTGGRTGELFF.

In this sample, this clone turned up many times. The chain uses TRBV5-1 and TRBJ2-2, with 10 bases fitting TRBD1. Per germline, CDR1 SGHRS and CDR2 YFSETQ. V shed 4 bases, J shed 4 bases, and the junction held 4 bases outside the gene matches. CDR3 length: 15 residues. The CDR3 is CASSPGQGSTGELFF. The CDR3, as DNA: TGCGCCAGCAGCCCGGGACAGGGGAGCACCGGGGAGCTGTTTTTT.

This clone occurred once. The chain couples TRBV28 to TRBJ1-4, with 7 nucleotides matching TRBD1. The germline V gene has CDR1 MDHEN and CDR2 SYDVKM. V dropped 8 bases and J dropped 0; count of bases not matched to a gene: 9. The CDR3 covers 16 residues. This CDR3 reads CASGEGGWATNEKLFF. CDR3 in DNA: TGTGCCAGCGGGGAAGGGGGCTGGGCAACTAATGAAAAACTGTTTTTT. The whole variable domain, remainder taken from reference TRBV28 and TRBJ1-4, is DVKVTQSSRYLVKRTGEKVFLECVQDMDHENMFWYRQDPGLGLRLIYFSYDVKMKEKGDIPEGYSVSREKKERFSLILESASTNQTSMYLCASGEGGWATNEKLFFGSGTQLSVL.

The chain uses TRBV4-1 and TRBJ2-5, with D tentatively TRBD2 (6 bases). CDR1 and CDR2 (germline): MGHRA, YSYEKL. V was trimmed by 0 bases and J by 0 bases, leaving 8 bases between them. This CDR3 is built from 15 residues. The CDR3 coding sequence is TGCGCCAGCAGCCAAGAGGGGGGACACCAAGAGACCCAGTACTTC. As protein: CASSQEGGHQETQYF.

In this sample, this clone turned up once. The chain has TRBV7-2 and TRBJ1-2, with 9 bases fitting TRBD1. This CDR3 contains 17 residues. V lost 4 bases to trimming and J lost 3 bases; unmatched junction nucleotides: 12. CDR1 is SGHTA and CDR2 is FQGNSA in the germline V gene. CDR3 nucleotide sequence: TGTGCCAGCAGCTCCTCGGGACAGGGATCTCACTACTATGGCTACACCTTC. It yields the protein CASSSSGQGSHYYGYTF.

In this sample, this clone turned up a few times. An end of the junction differs from the germline gene, which may be a read error. V is TRBV7-2 and J is TRBJ1-3; perhaps TRBD1 as D (6 bases). The CDR3 runs 13 residues. The germline V gene has CDR1 SGHTA and CDR2 FQGNSA. This CDR3 reads CASSLTGGRPRDF. In DNA, the CDR3 is TGTGCCAGCAGTCTTACGGGGGGCAGACCGAGGGATTTT.

This clone has a single count. The chain employs TRBV5-1 and TRBJ2-1; 8 nucleotides agree with TRBD2. The V and J ends lost 5 bases and 3 bases, in that order; junction bases with no gene match: 7. CDR1 is SGHRS, CDR2 YFSETQ, per germline. This CDR3 has 15 residues. The CDR3 spells CASRSSGSLYNEQFF. CDR3 bases: TGCGCCAGCAGATCGAGCGGGAGTCTCTACAATGAGCAGTTCTTC.

The chain has TRBV7-6 and TRBJ1-2; 7 nucleotides agree with TRBD1. This CDR3 contains 15 residues. Germline V CDR1 and CDR2: SGHVS, FNYEAQ. Trimming at V came to 5 bases and at J to 8 bases, leaving 14 bases not matched to a gene. In DNA, the CDR3 is TGTGCCAGCAGCCTCCTCCTCGACAGGGTCGGCGGCTACACCTTC. This sequence encodes CASSLLLDRVGGYTF.

This clone appeared a single time. The gene calls are TRBV7-9 and TRBJ2-2; TRBD1 aligns across 8 bases. The V gene end was trimmed by 0 bases and the J gene end by 6 bases; junction bases not matched to a gene: 6. Germline CDR1 SEHNR, CDR2 FQNEAQ (reference sequence). This CDR3 is built from 16 residues. This CDR3 is CASSLAGRGLAGELFF. In DNA, the CDR3 is TGTGCCAGCAGCTTAGCGGGCAGGGGGCTGGCCGGGGAGCTGTTTTTT. Full variable domain (rest looked up from reference TRBV7-9 and TRBJ2-2): DTGVSQNPRHKITKRGQNVTFRCDPISEHNRLYWYRQTLGQGPEFLTYFQNEAQLEKSRLLSDRFSAERPKGSFSTLEIQRTEQGDSAMYLCASSLAGRGLAGELFFGEGSRLTVL.

The chain employs TRBV2 and TRBJ2-3; 10 nucleotides agree with TRBD2. With V trimmed by 5 bases and J by 3 bases, 8 bases remained unmatched. The CDR3 spans 16 residues. The V gene's germline CDR1 is SNHLY and CDR2 FYNNEI. The CDR3: CASSHLTSGATDTQYF. The CDR3 DNA reads TGTGCCAGCAGTCACCTAACTAGCGGGGCTACAGATACGCAGTATTTT.

V and J are TRBV4-2 and TRBJ2-2; 7 bases are shared with TRBD1. V was clipped by 5 bases and J by 4 bases; unmatched bases: 4. Germline V gene data show CDR1 as LGHNA and CDR2 as YNFKEQ. The CDR3 sequence is 14 residues long. The CDR3 DNA follows: TGTGCCAGCAGCTCCTCAGGGGGCACCGGGGAGCTGTTTTTT. This codes for CASSSSGGTGELFF.

The genes are TRBV7-3 and TRBJ2-3, with 9 bases aligning to TRBD2. The CDR3 contains 16 residues. CDR1 and CDR2 (germline): SGHTA, FQGTGA. J was trimmed by 1 base and V by 1 base; bases with no gene match: 3. DNA of the CDR3: TGTGCCAGCAGCTTAAGTAGCGGGAGCGGCACAGATACGCAGTATTTT. Protein sequence: CASSLSSGSGTDTQYF.

The sample holds a few counts of this clone. The CDR3 nucleotides read TGTGCCATCAGTGGTAGAACAGGGAGGGAGGCTGAAGCTTTCTTT. Amino acids: CAISGRTGREAEAFF. The chain links TRBV10-3 to TRBJ1-1, with a weak D call TRBD1 (6 bases). The CDR3 totals 15 residues. The ends were cut back, 4 bases at V and 6 bases at J, with 18 bases in the middle. Per the germline V gene, CDR1 is ENHRY and CDR2 is SYGVKD.

The rearrangement links TRBV10-3 to TRBJ2-3, with 10 bases that match TRBD2. The CDR3 sequence is 15 residues long. The J segment lost 1 base and the V segment lost 5 bases, leaving 3 bases of the junction unmatched. Germline V lookup: CDR1 ENHRY, CDR2 SYGVKD. DNA for the CDR3: TGTGCCATCAGTACCGGGACTAGCGGCACAGATACGCAGTATTTT. Encoded protein: CAISTGTSGTDTQYF.

V usage is TRBV27 and J usage is TRBJ2-1, with D perhaps TRBD2 (6 bases). This CDR3 comprises 17 residues. V lost 5 bases to trimming and J lost 5 bases, with 22 bases between them. CDR1 MNHEY and CDR2 SMNVEV come from the germline V gene (reference sequence). The CDR3 nucleotides read TGTGCCAGCAGTGGACTAACCGGGACTCCCTTAGACAATGAGCAGTTCTTC. Protein product: CASSGLTGTPLDNEQFF.

The chain links TRBV2 to TRBJ2-1, with a tentative D call TRBD2 (7 bases). Germline loops: CDR1 SNHLY, CDR2 FYNNEI. The CDR3 has 15 residues. V was clipped by 8 bases and J by 5 bases, with 19 bases between them. In DNA, the CDR3 is TGTGCCAGCCTCTGGAGGAGGGGGGGTGACAATGAGCAGTTCTTC. Encoded protein: CASLWRRGGDNEQFF.

The rearrangement uses TRBV11-2 and TRBJ2-1; 11 bases agree with TRBD1. This CDR3 is 16 amino acids long. The germline gives CDR1 SGHAT, CDR2 FQNNGV. V lost 5 bases to trimming and J lost 1 base; unmatched junction nucleotides: 4. The DNA for the CDR3 is TGTGCCAGCAGCACGGGACAGGGGGGATCCTACAATGAGCAGTTCTTC. The encoded protein is CASSTGQGGSYNEQFF. Variable domain in full (rest from reference TRBV11-2 and TRBJ2-1): EAGVAQSPRYKIIEKRQSVAFWCNPISGHATLYWYQQILGQGPKLLIQFQNNGVVDDSQLPKDRFSAERLKGVDSTLKIQPAKLEDSAVYLCASSTGQGGSYNEQFFGPGTRLTVL.

The CDR3 reads CASSFWSEDNEQFF. CDR3 in DNA: TGTGCCAGCAGCTTTTGGTCCGAGGACAATGAGCAGTTCTTC. The V call is TRBV7-6, the J call TRBJ2-1; no clear D gene. The germline V gene has CDR1 SGHVS and CDR2 FNYEAQ. The CDR3 covers 14 residues. V lost 3 bases, J lost 5 bases, and 11 bases lay in between.

The chain carries TRBV29-1 and TRBJ2-7, with 9 positions matching TRBD2. V lost 3 bases to trimming and J lost 5 bases; unmatched junction nucleotides: 8. The CDR3 is made up of 14 amino acids. CDR1 is SQVTM and CDR2 is ANQGSEA in the germline V gene. The CDR3 bases are TGCAGCGTTGACTCCCCTAGCGGGGCCGACGAGCAGTACTTC. Protein product: CSVDSPSGADEQYF.

This rearrangement joins TRBV5-1 to TRBJ2-5, with 10 nucleotides matching TRBD2. This CDR3 is built from 15 residues. Trimming cost V 1 base and J 3 bases; bases outside gene matches: 3. Germline loops: CDR1 SGHRS, CDR2 YFSETQ. Written as DNA, the CDR3 is TGCGCCAGCAGCTTGACTAGCGGGGTGAAAGAGACCCAGTACTTC. It translates to CASSLTSGVKETQYF.

The chain joins TRBV21-1 to TRBJ2-7; the DNA was not used to check the table's D call, TRBD1. TRBV21-1 constitutes a pseudogene. CDR3 length: 17 residues. The CDR3: CASSKIGTGSEVYEQYF. The DNA of the CDR3 is TGTGCCAGCAGCAAAATAGGGACAGGGTCTGAGGTCTACGAGCAGTACTTC.

The J gene is TRBJ2-7, the V gene TRBV9, with 12 bases that match TRBD2. Looked up from germline, CDR1 is SGDLS and CDR2 is YYNGEE. The junction had 23 bases not matched to a gene; V was cut back by 7 bases and J by 3 bases. CDR3 size: 20 residues. The CDR3 spells CASRSKVGPETSGRNYEQYF. The CDR3 nucleotides read TGTGCCAGCCGATCTAAAGTGGGGCCGGAGACTAGCGGGAGAAACTACGAGCAGTACTTC.

CDR3 coding DNA: TGCAGCGCTCGACTAGCGGGGGCTACCTACGAGCAGTACTTC. This sequence encodes CSARLAGATYEQYF. The chain is built from TRBV29-1 and TRBJ2-7; 12 nucleotides match TRBD2. This CDR3 is 14 amino acids long. The V and J ends lost 7 bases and 2 bases, in that order; junction bases with no gene match: 6. Germline lookup yields CDR1 SQVTM and CDR2 ANQGSEA.

This clone was detected once. J is TRBJ2-1 and V is TRBV14; maybe TRBD1 (6 bases). V lost 0 bases to trimming and J lost 0 bases, with 12 bases between them. The CDR3 runs 17 residues. Germline CDR1 and CDR2: SGHDN and FVKESK. The CDR3 protein is CASSQEWQGSSYNEQFF. The CDR3 coding sequence is TGTGCCAGCAGCCAAGAATGGCAGGGGAGCTCCTACAATGAGCAGTTCTTC.

The CDR3 nucleotides are TGTGCCAGCAGCGTGGGGACTAGCGGCAGCACAGATACGCAGTATTTT. It encodes CASSVGTSGSTDTQYF. The chain carries TRBV9 and TRBJ2-3; TRBD2 matches 11 bases. The CDR3 is 16 residues long. From germline, CDR1 is SGDLS and CDR2 YYNGEE. V lost 2 bases, J lost 0 bases, and 2 bases stayed unmatched.

The rearrangement uses TRBV11-2 and TRBJ2-7, with TRBD1 as a possible D gene (5 bases). The CDR3 has 13 amino acids. V was pared by 5 bases and J by 2 bases, with 10 bases between. CDR1 is SGHAT and CDR2 is FQNNGV in the germline V gene. CDR3 in DNA: TGTGCCAGCAGCAACACAGGACCCTACGAGCAGTACTTC. Protein product: CASSNTGPYEQYF.

V and J are TRBV29-1 and TRBJ2-1; TRBD2 matches 9 bases. CDR3 length equals 12 residues. Germline-derived CDR1 and CDR2 are SQVTM and ANQGSEA. Trimming took 7 bases from V and 9 from J; bases not matched to a gene: 7. The CDR3 loop is CSAGLARGEQFF. In DNA form, the CDR3 reads TGCAGCGCGGGACTAGCCCGTGGTGAGCAGTTCTTC.

V gene TRBV9 combines with J gene TRBJ2-7; tentatively, D is TRBD2 (7 bases). From germline, CDR1 is SGDLS and CDR2 YYNGEE. The ends were cut back, 3 bases at V and 6 bases at J, with 25 bases in the middle. The CDR3 covers 17 residues. The CDR3 DNA reads TGTGCCAGCAGCGAGGGGGGGTCACAGGGTGATTTGGGCGAGCAGTACTTC. Protein sequence: CASSEGGSQGDLGEQYF.